These 18 T cell receptor beta chains originate from one sample sequenced in a study of T cell responses to AZD1222 COVID-19 vaccine. Measured with immunoSEQ multiplex PCR; TCRdb has only the in-frame clones, and not every one. In the table there are around 140,000 clones, approximately 90% of which are singletons. This material consisted of peripheral blood, taken on day 0 of AZD1222 vaccination. These receptors all stem from an adult in good health.

V gene TRBV19 combines with J gene TRBJ1-5; TRBD1 is a possible D gene (5 bases). With 5 bases removed from V and 0 bases from J, the gap between germline ends came to 14 bases. CDR1 LNHDA and CDR2 SQIVND come from the germline V gene (reference sequence). The CDR3 is made up of 16 amino acids. This CDR3 reads CASSPRGGDSNQPQHF. CDR3 nucleotides: TGTGCCAGTAGTCCTCGGGGGGGTGATAGCAATCAGCCCCAGCATTTT.

J is TRBJ2-1 and V is TRBV11-3; 11 bases map to TRBD1. The V segment lost 4 bases and the J segment 6 bases; nucleotides outside the gene matches: 5. Germline-derived CDR1 and CDR2 are SGHNT and YENEEA. The CDR3 runs to 15 residues. CDR3 in amino acids: CASSYQDRGLNEQFF. CDR3 nucleotide sequence: TGTGCCAGCAGCTATCAGGACAGGGGGCTCAATGAGCAGTTCTTC.

The rearrangement joins TRBV4-1 to TRBJ2-3; D unclear. Trimming removed 0 bases at V and 2 bases at J, with 6 bases between. Germline lookup yields CDR1 MGHRA and CDR2 YSYEKL. The CDR3 extends over 14 amino acids. The CDR3 DNA sequence: TGCGCCAGCAGCCAAGATCCAAACACAGATACGCAGTATTTT. It translates to CASSQDPNTDTQYF.

The chain joins TRBV5-1 to TRBJ1-1, with unresolved D. Germline V gene lookup returns CDR1 SGHRS and CDR2 YFSETQ. V was pared by 0 bases and J by 0 bases, with 9 bases between. The CDR3 covers 15 residues. CDR3 in amino acids: CASSLAGKMNTEAFF. Written as DNA, the CDR3 is TGCGCCAGCAGCTTGGCCGGAAAGATGAACACTGAAGCTTTCTTT. The whole variable domain, remainder taken from reference TRBV5-1 and TRBJ1-1, is KAGVTQTPRYLIKTRGQQVTLSCSPISGHRSVSWYQQTPGQGLQFLFEYFSETQRNKGNFPGRFSGRQFSNSRSEMNVSTLELGDSALYLCASSLAGKMNTEAFFGQGTRLTVV.

V is TRBV30 and J is TRBJ2-1, with D unresolved. Trimming took 0 bases from V and 0 from J, leaving 9 bases between them. Germline lookup yields CDR1 GTSNPN and CDR2 SVGIG (reference sequence). The CDR3 is 15 residues long. The CDR3 nucleotides are TGTGCCTGGAGTGTACAAGGGTACTCCTACAATGAGCAGTTCTTC. Residues: CAWSVQGYSYNEQFF.

The chain has TRBV5-1 and TRBJ2-7; 10 nucleotides match TRBD1. Germline trimming cut 4 bases from V and 4 bases from J; bases unmatched to any gene: 8. The CDR3 sequence is 15 residues long. Germline CDR1 reads SGHRS; CDR2 reads YFSETQ. The CDR3 bases are TGCGCCAGCAGCCCACCGGGACAGGGGTATTACGAGCAGTACTTC. Protein sequence: CASSPPGQGYYEQYF. Combining the CDR3 with reference TRBV5-1 and TRBJ2-7 gives the whole variable domain KAGVTQTPRYLIKTRGQQVTLSCSPISGHRSVSWYQQTPGQGLQFLFEYFSETQRNKGNFPGRFSGRQFSNSRSEMNVSTLELGDSALYLCASSPPGQGYYEQYFGPGTRLTVT.

The V and J genes are TRBV6-5 and TRBJ1-6; possible D gene TRBD1, 5 bases. The germline V gene has CDR1 MNHEY and CDR2 SVGAGI. Trimming shortened V by 0 bases and J by 7 bases, and 13 bases separated the two germline ends. The CDR3 loop spans 16 amino acids. CDR3 coding DNA: TGTGCCAGCAGTTACTCGTTCACAGGTTCCAATTCACCCCTCCACTTT. It codes for CASSYSFTGSNSPLHF.

This rearrangement joins TRBV5-1 to TRBJ2-3; D is unresolved. V was cut by 3 bases and J by 1 base, with 3 bases left in between. Germline lookup yields CDR1 SGHRS and CDR2 YFSETQ. This CDR3 is built from 12 residues. The CDR3 nucleotides read TGCGCCAGCAGCTCAGGCACAGATACGCAGTATTTT. Translation gives CASSSGTDTQYF.

The chain carries TRBV14 and TRBJ2-1; D perhaps matches TRBD2 (6 bases). Germline CDR1 reads SGHDN; CDR2 reads FVKESK. The CDR3 sequence is 15 residues long. V dropped 5 bases and J dropped 2 bases, with 13 bases sitting between them. The DNA for the CDR3 is TGTGCCAGCAGCGCGGGGTACGCGGCCTACAATGAGCAGTTCTTC. This sequence encodes CASSAGYAAYNEQFF.

This chain connects TRBV4-3 to TRBJ1-2, with TRBD1 identical over 7 bases. This CDR3 spans 15 amino acids. V lost 3 bases, J lost 1 base, and 5 bases stayed unmatched. Per germline, CDR1 LGHNA and CDR2 YSLEER. In DNA, the CDR3 is TGCGCCAGCAGCCATGTTCGACAGGGTAACTATGGCTACACCTTC. Protein sequence: CASSHVRQGNYGYTF.

CDR3 in amino acids: CASSLNSPLHF. The CDR3 nucleotides are TGTGCCAGCAGTCTGAATTCACCCCTCCACTTT. The chain uses TRBV28 and TRBJ1-6, with D unclear. CDR1 and CDR2 (germline): MDHEN, SYDVKM. The V end lost 5 bases, the J end lost 7 bases, and 3 bases lay between the germline ends. CDR3 length: 11 residues.

This clone was observed a single time. The V call is TRBV28, the J call TRBJ2-7; the D is unclear. V was clipped by 3 bases and J by 2 bases, with 8 bases between them. From germline, CDR1 is MDHEN and CDR2 SYDVKM. The CDR3 is 13 amino acids. The CDR3: CASSLNLPYEQYF. CDR3 sequence (DNA): TGTGCCAGCAGTTTGAACTTACCCTACGAGCAGTACTTC.

The rearrangement links TRBV6-6 to TRBJ1-4; no firm D call. V was pared by 9 bases and J by 8 bases, with 16 bases between. In germline, CDR1 is MNHNY, CDR2 SVGAGI (reference sequence). This CDR3 region has 13 residues. CDR3 region: CASSSTALEKLFF. In DNA, the CDR3 is TGTGCCAGTAGCTCGACTGCGTTAGAAAAACTGTTTTTT.

The chain joins TRBV6-2 or TRBV6-3 to TRBJ2-2; 8 bases fit TRBD1. Germline V gives CDR1 MNHEY, CDR2 SVGEGT. This CDR3 spans 14 amino acids. J gave up 4 bases and V 6 bases, and 4 bases lay outside the gene matches. In DNA form, the CDR3 reads TGTGCCAGCAGCTTGACAGGGGCCACCGGGGAGCTGTTTTTT. It yields the protein CASSLTGATGELFF.

The chain carries TRBV11-1 and TRBJ1-2; no firm D call. Trimming cost V 5 bases and J 6 bases, with 13 bases left between them. The germline V gene encodes CDR1 SGHAT and CDR2 FQDESV (reference sequence). The CDR3 sequence is 13 residues long. The DNA for the CDR3 is TGTGCCAGCAGCCCCCCGGCCGGGGATGGCTACACCTTC. Its protein product is CASSPPAGDGYTF. The whole variable domain, remainder taken from reference TRBV11-1 and TRBJ1-2, is EAEVAQSPRYKITEKSQAVAFWCDPISGHATLYWYRQILGQGPELLVQFQDESVVDDSQLPKDRFSAERLKGVDSTLKIQPAELGDSAMYLCASSPPAGDGYTFGSGTRLTVV.

In the case of this clone: Compared with germline, one end of the junction differs, possibly owing to a read error. This sequence joins TRBV28 and TRBJ1-5; 9 nucleotides agree with TRBD1. The CDR3 runs to 17 residues. The germline V gene has CDR1 MDHEN and CDR2 SYDVKM. CDR3 region: CSTPGQGGSHSNQPQHF. CDR3 in DNA: TGCTCCACGCCGGGACAGGGAGGTAGTCATAGCAATCAGCCCCAGCATTTT.

The chain has TRBV4-1 and TRBJ1-5; D remains unclear. Germline CDR1 is MGHRA and CDR2 is YSYEKL. CDR3 size: 16 residues. Trimming left V 1 base short and J 0 bases short, with 10 bases between. The CDR3 loop reads CASSQVGRGSNQPQHF. The CDR3 DNA reads TGCGCCAGCAGCCAAGTCGGGAGAGGTAGCAATCAGCCCCAGCATTTT.

The chain uses TRBV7-9 and TRBJ1-5; unclear D gene. The CDR3 has 13 amino acids. V was shortened by 3 bases and J by 3 bases, with 6 bases between the two germline ends. Germline CDR1 reads SEHNR; CDR2 reads FQNEAQ (reference sequence). CDR3 DNA: TGTGCCAGCAGCTTCAGTCTCAATCAGCCCCAGCATTTT. Residues: CASSFSLNQPQHF.